A selection of T cell receptor beta chains follows, all from one sample in a study of blood T cell repertoires in COVID-19. Assay: immunoSEQ multiplex PCR; the TCRdb copy retains only in-frame clones and omits some. The data contain more than 75,000 clones, roughly 80% of them seen just once; the ten biggest clones take up about 12%. Sequenced material: peripheral blood. The source of these receptors is a human donor in a cohort sampled during active COVID-19. Each CDR3 is given with its conserved first and last residue. A D gene is named only where the DNA matches it firmly. Size is stated for part of the rows, as once, few or many counts, or as a class when the clone is expanded.

>few|NA|TRBV7-8|TRBJ2-2
CASSLQVHANTGELFF
TGTGCCAGCAGCTTACAGGTCCACGCGAACACCGGGGAGCTGTTTTTT
>NA|NA|TRBV9|TRBJ1-6
CASSVEGGATPLHF
TGTGCCAGCAGCGTAGAAGGGGGGGCAACACCCCTCCACTTT
>NA|NA|TRBV10-3|TRBJ2-1
CAIGQGVTYNEQFF
TGTGCCATCGGGCAGGGTGTAACCTACAATGAGCAGTTCTTC
>NA|TRBD2|TRBV9|TRBJ2-1
CASSVHSASGGNNEQFF
TGTGCCAGCAGCGTTCACTCAGCTAGCGGGGGAAACAATGAGCAGTTCTTC
>NA|NA|TRBV7-8|TRBJ1-1
CASSLNNLEVRGAFF
TGTGCCAGCAGCTTAAATAACCTAGAAGTCCGGGGAGCTTTCTTT
>NA|TRBD1|TRBV5-1|TRBJ1-1
CASSVQGSNTEAFF
TGCGCCAGCAGCGTACAGGGGTCGAACACTGAAGCTTTCTTT
>few|NA|TRBV7-9|TRBJ1-2
CASSQPQRGFYGYTF
TGTGCCAGCAGCCAACCGCAACGGGGATTCTATGGCTACACCTTC
>once|TRBD1|TRBV2|TRBJ1-5
CASSRQGANQPQHF
TGTGCCAGCAGCCGACAGGGGGCGAACCAGCCCCAGCATTTT
>NA|NA|TRBV10-2|TRBJ1-5
CASSLASGSNQPQHF
TGCGCCAGCAGCTTGGCTAGTGGTAGCAATCAGCCCCAGCATTTT
>NA|TRBD1|TRBV5-1|TRBJ2-5
CASSVSGTEATQYF
TGCGCCAGCAGCGTATCCGGGACAGAAGCGACCCAGTACTTC
>NA|NA|TRBV5-4|TRBJ1-1
CASSVGGEAEAFF
TGTGCCAGCAGCGTAGGGGGGGAGGCTGAAGCTTTCTTT
>few|TRBD1|TRBV12-3/TRBV12-4|TRBJ1-2
CASSQGQNYGYTF
TGTGCCAGCAGTCAGGGACAGAACTATGGCTACACCTTC
>NA|NA|TRBV9|TRBJ1-1
CASSVASGVTEAFF
TGTGCCAGCAGCGTAGCGTCGGGGGTGACTGAAGCTTTCTTT
>few|NA|TRBV27|TRBJ1-2
CASSLTGGTNYGYTF
TGTGCCAGCAGTTTAACAGGTGGCACTAACTATGGCTACACCTTC
>NA|TRBD1|TRBV5-1|TRBJ2-2
CASSRGQGARGTGELFF
TGCGCCAGCAGCCGGGGACAGGGGGCGCGCGGCACCGGGGAGCTGTTTTTT
>NA|TRBD1|TRBV5-1|TRBJ2-3
CASSLDVTGEVTQYF
TGCGCCAGCAGCTTGGATGTGACAGGGGAAGTTACGCAGTATTTT
>NA|TRBD1|TRBV2|TRBJ2-3
CASSEGQDTQYF
TGTGCCAGCAGTGAGGGACAGGATACGCAGTATTTT
>NA|TRBD1|TRBV11-2|TRBJ1-1
CASSTGTGGLWNTEAFF
TGTGCCAGCAGCACCGGGACAGGGGGTCTTTGGAACACTGAAGCTTTCTTT
>NA|TRBD2|TRBV18|TRBJ2-3
CASSPPRFGIATSGRTDTQYF
TGTGCCAGCTCACCACCCCGTTTTGGTATCGCTACTAGCGGACGCACAGATACGCAGTATTTT
>NA|TRBD2|TRBV18|TRBJ2-1
CASSPPRTSGTYNEQFF
TGTGCCAGCTCACCACCTCGGACTAGCGGGACCTACAATGAGCAGTTCTTC
>NA|NA|TRBV14|TRBJ2-7
CASSGPPRSYEQYF
TGTGCCAGCAGCGGGCCGCCACGCTCCTACGAGCAGTACTTC
>NA|TRBD1|TRBV27|TRBJ1-2
CASMGQGYGYTF
TGTGCCAGCATGGGACAGGGCTATGGCTACACCTTC
>NA|NA|TRBV5-1|TRBJ2-2
CASSFRGQNTGELFF
TGCGCCAGCAGCTTCAGGGGCCAGAACACCGGGGAGCTGTTTTTT
>NA|NA|TRBV5-1|TRBJ1-1
CASSLAGATGEAFF
TGCGCCAGCAGCTTGGCCGGCGCGACAGGTGAAGCTTTCTTT
>NA|TRBD2|TRBV5-4|TRBJ2-7
CASSVGTSGGANEQYF
TGTGCCAGCAGCGTGGGGACTAGCGGGGGGGCCAACGAGCAGTACTTC
>once|TRBD2|TRBV4-2|TRBJ2-3
CASSQELGGGTDTQYF
TGTGCCAGCAGCCAAGAGCTGGGGGGGGGCACAGATACGCAGTATTTT
>NA|NA|TRBV7-8|TRBJ1-6
CASSREGVVNSPLHF
TGTGCCAGCAGCCGCGAAGGGGTGGTTAATTCACCCCTCCACTTT
>NA|TRBD1|TRBV6-6|TRBJ2-7
CASSRHGTGIFYEQYF
TGTGCCAGCAGTCGACACGGGACAGGGATATTCTACGAGCAGTACTTC
>NA|TRBD1|TRBV3-1/TRBV3-2|TRBJ1-2
CASSQGLETGRYGYTF
TGTGCCAGCAGCCAAGGATTAGAGACAGGGCGCTATGGCTACACCTTC
>NA|TRBD1|TRBV28|TRBJ1-5
CASSLATGGRNQPQHF
TGTGCCAGCAGTTTAGCGACAGGGGGACGCAATCAGCCCCAGCATTTT
>NA|TRBD1|TRBV24-1|TRBJ2-1
CATSDFYGTGVGNEQFF
TGTGCCACCAGTGATTTTTACGGGACAGGGGTAGGGAATGAGCAGTTCTTC
>NA|NA|TRBV10-3|TRBJ2-1
CAIRGSTGSYNEQFF
TGTGCCATCAGAGGATCGACAGGTTCATACAATGAGCAGTTCTTC
>NA|NA|TRBV11-2|TRBJ2-7
CASSSGLPYEQYF
TGTGCCAGCAGCTCGGGTCTACCATACGAGCAGTACTTC
>NA|NA|TRBV11-3|TRBJ2-3
CASSLDGVSPDTQYF
TGTGCCAGCAGCTTAGATGGAGTTTCCCCCGATACGCAGTATTTT
>NA|NA|TRBV6-6|TRBJ1-2
CASSYGPKYGYTF
TGTGCCAGCAGTTACGGGCCAAAATATGGCTACACCTTC
>NA|TRBD1|TRBV19|TRBJ1-1
CASSYPGGYTEAFF
TGTGCCAGTAGTTATCCAGGGGGCTACACTGAAGCTTTCTTT
>NA|TRBD1|TRBV5-4|TRBJ2-7
CASSLDPGQGYEQYF
TGTGCCAGCAGCTTGGACCCGGGACAGGGCTACGAGCAGTACTTC
>NA|NA|TRBV4-1|TRBJ2-1
CASSQGRGLPSSYNEQFF
TGCGCCAGCAGCCAAGGGCGTGGACTCCCTAGCTCCTACAATGAGCAGTTCTTC
>NA|TRBD1|TRBV24-1|TRBJ1-2
CATSEDGTGLYGYTF
TGTGCCACCAGTGAAGACGGGACAGGACTCTATGGCTACACCTTC
>NA|TRBD1|TRBV5-1|TRBJ1-5
CASSATGAGQPQHF
TGCGCCAGCAGCGCGACAGGGGCAGGGCAGCCCCAGCATTTT
>few|TRBD1|TRBV2|TRBJ1-4
CASSEGQGDEKLFF
TGTGCCAGCAGTGAAGGGCAGGGGGATGAAAAACTGTTTTTT
>once|TRBD1|TRBV5-4|TRBJ1-6
CASSLSTGRNSPLHF
TGTGCCAGCAGCTTGTCGACAGGGAGGAATTCACCCCTCCACTTT